This TCR beta chain derives from a study of CD4 T cells in relation to SARS-CoV-2 and coronaviruses (dated by TCRdb to 2020 to 2023). The study in broad terms: In the ViraFEST assay, PBMCs were grown with antigen for around ten days, and TCR beta CDR3s were then sequenced to identify antigen-specific clonal expansions. Across all 12 patients in the convalescent cohort, the median age was roughly 38 years, with a range of roughly 21 to 72 years. Of the 12 convalescent patients, 8 were male and 4 were female, and two of the subjects were Hispanic. Shared crossreactive spike epitopes were mapped to their HLA restriction using patient-derived lymphoblastoid cell lines. Memory CD4+ T cell crossreactivity between SARS-CoV-2 and common cold coronavirus spike proteins was assessed at the TCR clonotype level in the study. The Adaptive Biotechnologies TCR-sequencing kit was used to sequence samples from a few pre-COVID donors and the naive versus memory experiments, while other data came from Illumina-based sequencing. A different, Illumina-based TCR-beta assay was used to sequence expansion assays from other donors in the study.

Results and caveats for the whole study, not just this receptor: Since the crossreactivity analysis centred on spike protein, crossreactivity against other viral proteins was not assessed. Small numbers of patients and of tested TCRs were a limitation of the study. Crossreactive clones showed significantly weaker SARS-CoV-2-driven expansion than monoreactive clones, consistent with antigenic imprinting. Pre-pandemic and post-infection samples were not both contributed by any donor, so tracing of the source of pre-existing responses was limited. In about 71% of donors, memory CD4+ clonotypes turned up that crossrecognized SARS-CoV-2 and at least one common cold coronavirus spike. Naive versus memory sequencing indicated that memory recall responses, rather than primary responses primed during culture, are detected by the assay.

Naive and memory CD4+ T cells were separated from cryopreserved PBMCs by CD4 enrichment followed by EasySep naive CD4+ T cell enrichment. For over nine days, around 92,000 sorted naive or memory CD4+ T cells were cultured together with CEF peptides and T cell-depleted PBMCs at a 1:1 ratio. In general, triplicate replicate wells were used for every peptide culture condition. PBMCs were isolated from leukapheresis product or whole blood by Ficoll-Paque PLUS gradient centrifugation. PBMCs were either cryopreserved at -140 degrees C or used fresh in the expansion assay. The QIAamp Micro DNA Kit was used to extract genomic DNA from the CD4+ T cells. Trimming removed 3 bases from V and 2 bases from J; the gene matches leave 4 bases unexplained. Per the germline V gene, SGHRS is the CDR1 and YFSETQ is the CDR2. Inclusive of the bounding cysteine and phenylalanine, the CDR3 is 15 residues long. Just the 45-base CDR3 DNA is kept, in frame starting at base 1.

As concerns this clone: It has no known antigen specificity. There are no base qualities to consult, and no much larger clone falls within one base.

CEF-cultured naive and memory CD4+ T cell DNA received survey-level immunoSEQ TCR-beta sequencing. In the paper's pipeline: During preprocessing, nonproductive sequences were discarded, as were any CDR3s that did not begin with C, did not end with F or W, or were shorter than 7 amino acids. Antigen-specific clonotypes were called with the MANAFEST web app, based on expansion relative to reference and other culture wells. To be counted as positive, a clone had to show significant expansion compared with the reference culture, at an FDR below 0.05, in 2 of 3 replicate wells. A further requirement for positive clones was significant expansion compared with all other tandem wells, along with an odds ratio above 5. Cultured and uncultured naive and memory CD4+ repertoires were searched for CDR3s previously identified as spike- and CEF-reactive. Pairwise Levenshtein distance, computed with the stringdist R package after three terminal residues were trimmed from each end, was used as the measure of CDR3 homology. TCRdb retrieved this table from immuneACCESS and kept in-frame rearrangements only. Not all clones are present; in checked studies, unresolved V genes account for under half, and no reason is known for the remainder. For V, J and clone size, that table is used; D and trimming come from the DNA. The sample table shows some 30,000 clones, and roughly four fifths are seen once. The ten largest account for nearly 3.5% of the sample.

Sequencing was done on a sample of memory CD4+ T cells from PBMCs, cultured in vitro. The cell subset or site tag for this specimen amounts to: memory (non-naive) CD4+ T cells. The receptor's source is an adult with COVID-19. The V gene is TRBV5-1 and the J gene is TRBJ2-2; TRBD1 lines up with 7 middle nucleotides. Read as DNA, the sequence is TGCGCCAGCAGCTCCGGGACAGTCAACACCGGGGAGCTGTTTTTT. Translated, this gives CASSSGTVNTGELFF.